These 19 T cell receptor beta chains share one sample of origin, sequenced in a study of cytomegalovirus exposure and HLA in healthy donors. The PCR had 60 Vbeta and 13 Jbeta primers. TCRdb keeps only in-frame clones here, not all; method: immunoSEQ multiplex PCR. The sample has tens of thousands of clones; approximately 70% are singletons. Source material: PBMCs. Receptors were obtained from a man aged 25-45 years in good health and CMV-seronegative.

The chain combines TRBV5-1 with TRBJ1-5, with D possibly being TRBD1 (5 bases). Deletions cut 0 bases from V and 3 bases from J, with 10 bases between. This CDR3 has 15 residues. Germline V CDR1 and CDR2: SGHRS, YFSETQ. The CDR3 DNA follows: TGCGCCAGCAGCTTGGCCGGCGGGGCCAATCAGCCCCAGCATTTT. Protein sequence: CASSLAGGANQPQHF.

The CDR3 here is CASGLAGGGTDTQYF. DNA of the CDR3: TGTGCCAGCGGACTAGCGGGAGGGGGCACAGATACGCAGTATTTT. The chain joins TRBV6-1 to TRBJ2-3; 15 bases agree with TRBD2. CDR1 MNHNS and CDR2 SASEGT come from the germline V gene. Trimming at V came to 8 bases and at J to 1 base, leaving 1 base not matched to a gene. This CDR3 contains 15 residues.

This chain uses TRBV5-1 with TRBJ2-1; the match to TRBD2 covers 7 bases. CDR3 length: 13 residues. J gave up 4 bases and V 3 bases, and 1 base lay outside the gene matches. Germline V CDR1 and CDR2: SGHRS, YFSETQ. The CDR3 nucleotides are TGCGCCAGCAGCTGGGGAGGGTACAATGAGCAGTTCTTC. This codes for CASSWGGYNEQFF.

The rearrangement links TRBV15 to TRBJ2-7; D ambiguous. Trimming removed 2 bases at V and 1 base at J, with 6 bases between. Germline-derived CDR1 and CDR2 are LNHNV and YYDKDF (reference sequence). The CDR3 loop spans 13 amino acids. The CDR3 is CATSRLRSYEQYF. The CDR3 coding sequence is TGTGCCACCAGCAGACTCAGGTCCTACGAGCAGTACTTC.

The chain carries TRBV30 and TRBJ2-7, with D tentatively TRBD1 (6 bases). The CDR3 runs 16 residues. The V end lost 1 base, the J end lost 1 base, and 17 bases lay between the germline ends. Germline V gene lookup returns CDR1 GTSNPN and CDR2 SVGIG (reference sequence). The CDR3 protein is CAWSEDRGRGSYEQYF. In DNA, the CDR3 is TGTGCCTGGAGTGAAGATAGGGGCAGGGGATCCTACGAGCAGTACTTC.

CDR3 sequence (DNA): TGTGCCAGCAGTTCCCTAGCGGGGGGAGGGGGGGAGCTGTTTTTT. Translated: CASSSLAGGGGELFF. V is TRBV6-6 and J is TRBJ2-2; 11 bases line up with TRBD2. Germline V lookup: CDR1 MNHNY, CDR2 SVGAGI (reference sequence). After removal of 4 bases from V and 8 bases from J, the junction contained 6 bases not matched to a gene. The CDR3 runs to 15 residues.

The gene calls are TRBV10-2 and TRBJ2-3; 7 bases fit TRBD2. This CDR3 is built from 14 residues. V lost 6 bases, J lost 0 bases, and 3 bases stayed unmatched. The germline V gene encodes CDR1 WSHSY and CDR2 SAAADI. The CDR3 here is CASRSLASTDTQYF. CDR3 bases: TGCGCCAGCAGATCACTAGCGAGCACAGATACGCAGTATTTT.

This clone was observed a handful of times. V gene TRBV6-4 combines with J gene TRBJ2-3; 11 nucleotides match TRBD2. Per germline, CDR1 MRHNA and CDR2 SNTAGT. CDR3 size: 16 residues. With V trimmed by 3 bases and J by 4 bases, 6 bases remained unmatched. The CDR3 sequence is CASSDTSGSGADTQYF. The CDR3 region has the DNA TGTGCCAGCAGTGATACTAGCGGGAGTGGAGCAGATACGCAGTATTTT.

This clone was seen only once. The J gene is TRBJ1-5, the V gene TRBV7-9, with 12 bases fitting TRBD1. Germline V lookup: CDR1 SEHNR, CDR2 FQNEAQ (reference sequence). CDR3 length: 16 residues. Losses at the gene ends were 1 base for V and 6 bases for J; bases not matched to a gene: 4. This CDR3 is CASSLGGTGGTQPQHF. The DNA of the CDR3 is TGTGCCAGCAGCTTAGGCGGGACAGGGGGCACTCAGCCCCAGCATTTT.

This clone is labeled as medium-sized. This chain connects TRBV2 to TRBJ1-5, with TRBD1 identical over 8 bases. The germline CDR1 and CDR2 sequences are SNHLY and FYNNEI. This CDR3 contains 17 residues. After removal of 3 bases from V and 3 bases from J, the junction contained 10 bases not matched to a gene. The DNA of the CDR3 is TGTGCCAGCAGTGAGATCCGGACAGGGAGGGACAATCAGCCCCAGCATTTT. Translated, it gives CASSEIRTGRDNQPQHF.

The rearrangement joins TRBV2 to TRBJ2-4; 7 bases agree with TRBD1. The CDR3 length is 17 residues. The V gene's germline CDR1 is SNHLY and CDR2 FYNNEI. V gave up 4 bases and J gave up 1 base; unmatched junction bases: 10. CDR3 bases: TGTGCCAGCAGTGTCCTCCCCAGGGGGTTGGCCAAAAACATTCAGTACTTC. It translates to CASSVLPRGLAKNIQYF.

This clone came up once. The rearrangement links TRBV11-3 to TRBJ2-7; perhaps TRBD1 as D (5 bases). Germline CDR1 and CDR2: SGHNT and YENEEA. This CDR3 comprises 17 residues. Trimming took off 1 base at V and 5 bases at J, with 21 bases between the two ends. In DNA form, the CDR3 reads TGTGCCAGCAGCTTAGCTAGGGGTCCGTCCAGTTTCAACGAGCAGTACTTC. Residues: CASSLARGPSSFNEQYF. The entire variable domain, with the rest obtained from reference TRBV11-3 and TRBJ2-7, is as follows: EAGVVQSPRYKIIEKKQPVAFWCNPISGHNTLYWYLQNLGQGPELLIRYENEEAVDDSQLPKDRFSAERLKGVDSTLKIQPAELGDSAVYLCASSLARGPSSFNEQYFGPGTRLTVT.

The CDR3: CASSFGRGSSYEQYF. The CDR3 nucleotides read TGTGCCAGCAGCTTTGGGCGGGGGAGCTCCTACGAGCAGTACTTC. The chain is built from TRBV5-4 and TRBJ2-7, with 7 bases aligning to TRBD2. V was pared by 2 bases and J by 0 bases, with 5 bases of the junction left unmatched. Per germline, CDR1 SGHNT and CDR2 YYREEE (reference sequence). The CDR3 runs 15 residues.

The rearrangement joins TRBV5-1 to TRBJ2-7; TRBD2 agrees at 9 bases. Germline CDR1 and CDR2: SGHRS and YFSETQ. CDR3 size: 16 residues. The V gene end was trimmed by 1 base and the J gene end by 0 bases; junction bases not matched to a gene: 5. CDR3 in DNA: TGCGCCAGCAGCTTGAGTAGCGGGAGCCGCTCCTACGAGCAGTACTTC. Protein product: CASSLSSGSRSYEQYF.

This clone was counted between two and nine times. This chain links TRBV29-1 with TRBJ2-7; the match to TRBD1 covers 9 bases. CDR1 and CDR2 (germline): SQVTM, ANQGSEA. The CDR3 has 13 residues. V was pared by 4 bases and J by 1 base, with 2 bases of the junction left unmatched. Written as DNA, the CDR3 is TGCAGCGTTGTGGGGACAGGGTCCTACGAGCAGTACTTC. It specifies CSVVGTGSYEQYF.

The rearrangement links TRBV30 to TRBJ2-2, with D unclear. With 1 base removed from V and 1 base from J, the gap between germline ends came to 4 bases. This CDR3 is built from 13 residues. Germline V gene lookup returns CDR1 GTSNPN and CDR2 SVGIG (reference sequence). Here the CDR3 DNA reads TGTGCCTGGAGTGACGGGAACACCGGGGAGCTGTTTTTT. This translates into CAWSDGNTGELFF.

The chain carries TRBV6-1 and TRBJ2-7; 7 bases map to TRBD1. Germline V gives CDR1 MNHNS, CDR2 SASEGT. The CDR3 sequence is 15 residues long. V lost 4 bases, J lost 3 bases, and 9 bases stayed unmatched. CDR3 DNA sequence: TGTGCCAGCAGTGGAAAGACAGGGAACGACTACGAGCAGTACTTC. Protein sequence: CASSGKTGNDYEQYF.

This clone was counted a single time. V gene TRBV7-2 combines with J gene TRBJ2-6; D remains unclear. Germline-derived CDR1 and CDR2 are SGHTA and FQGNSA. The CDR3 has 14 residues. Trimming took off 3 bases at V and 0 bases at J, with 3 bases between the two ends. The CDR3 is CASSLASGANVLTF. CDR3 coding DNA: TGTGCCAGCAGCTTGGCCTCTGGGGCCAACGTCCTGACTTTC.

As DNA, the CDR3 is TGCAGCGTTGTGGTTAGCGTGACTAGTCGGGCCGGGGAGCTGTTTTTT. This gives the protein CSVVVSVTSRAGELFF. V usage is TRBV29-1 and J usage is TRBJ2-2, with D possibly being TRBD2 (6 bases). The CDR3 has 16 residues. From germline, CDR1 is SQVTM and CDR2 ANQGSEA. Trimming cost V 4 bases and J 6 bases, with 21 bases left between them.